The 9 T cell receptor beta chains listed next were all sequenced from one sample in a study of post-analysis software for immune sequencing data. Study observations and caveats: With TRBV5-6, TRBV5-1 and TRBV20-1 included, about five TRBV segments were more frequent in patients than in controls.

Their cognate antigens are unknown. Unique molecular identifiers were carried by the TCR beta cDNA libraries. TCRdb re-analysed the PCR reads in MiXCR, keeping a single row per CDR3 protein. The table lists around 710,000 distinct CDR3 sequences, about 45% of them singletons. The specimen was blood. These receptors were obtained from a girl aged 10 to 17 with multiple sclerosis.

This chain links TRBV7-2 with TRBJ2-5; unclear D gene. Germline assignment: CDR1 SGHTA and CDR2 FQGNSA. CDR3 length equals 12 residues. Trimming removed 5 bases from V and 4 bases from J, with 8 bases in between. CDR3 coding DNA: TGTGCCAGCAGCCCCCAATCAGAGACCCAGTACTTC. Translating gives CASSPQSETQYF.

The count of this clonotype is one. The rearrangement links TRBV6-1 to TRBJ2-3; D unresolved. The length of the CDR3 is 15 residues. Per germline, CDR1 MNHNS and CDR2 SASEGT. Trimming took off 6 bases at V and 4 bases at J, with 17 bases between the two ends. CDR3 loop: CASRTTKGPSDTQYF. The CDR3 region has the DNA TGTGCCAGCAGAACGACAAAGGGTCCGTCAGATACGCAGTATTTT.

This clonotype was detected a few times. The chain couples TRBV9 to TRBJ2-5; D may match TRBD1 or TRBD2 (5 bases each). The J call is doubtful: the DNA matches TRBJ2-7 better. The CDR3 sequence is 15 residues long. Germline loops: CDR1 SGDLS, CDR2 YYNGEE. CDR3 DNA: TGTGCCAGCAGTCCGGTGATTGGGGGAGTCTACGAGCAGTACTTC. Protein: CASSPVIGGVYEQYF.

This clonotype was recorded only once. This chain joins TRBV11-2 and TRBJ1-1; D is unresolved. Germline V gene sequence: CDR1 SGHAT, CDR2 FQNNGV. V lost 2 bases and J 9 bases, leaving 10 bases between the germline ends. This CDR3 contains 12 residues. CDR3 residues: CASSLTGGQAFF. The CDR3 DNA reads TGTGCCAGCAGCTTAACGGGAGGACAAGCTTTCTTT.

The CDR3: CASGLSLGTDYNEQFF. The CDR3 DNA is TGTGCTAGTGGTTTGTCCCTCGGGACAGATTACAATGAGCAGTTCTTC. The genes are TRBV12-5 and TRBJ2-1; 7 nucleotides line up with TRBD1. V dropped 2 bases and J dropped 4; count of bases not matched to a gene: 8. CDR1 is LGHNT, CDR2 FRNRAP, per germline. There are 16 residues in the CDR3.

This clonotype showed up just a few times. This sequence joins TRBV6-2 or TRBV6-3 and TRBJ1-2; D is ambiguous. CDR1 is MNHEY and CDR2 is SVGEGT in the germline V gene. V lost 8 bases and J lost 3, with 16 bases in between. CDR3 size: 14 residues. CDR3 residues: CASAVLTTDYGYTF. The CDR3 nucleotides read TGTGCCAGCGCTGTGTTGACTACCGACTATGGCTACACCTTC.

The CDR3 region has the DNA TGTGCCAGCAGTTACTCCGGCTCCCTTTTGCAGTACTTC. Amino acids: CASSYSGSLLQYF. The rearrangement links TRBV6-5 to TRBJ2-7; no firm D call. The V gene's germline CDR1 is MNHEY and CDR2 SVGAGI. Deletions cut 0 bases from V and 9 bases from J, with 12 bases between. The CDR3 totals 13 residues.

This chain joins TRBV20-1 and TRBJ2-3; 8 nucleotides match TRBD2. The junction had 13 bases not matched to a gene; V was cut back by 0 bases and J by 5 bases. Germline V CDR1 and CDR2: DFQATT, SNEGSKA (reference sequence). This CDR3 has 17 residues. For the CDR3, the DNA is TGCAGTGCTAGAGATAAGAACGCTAGCGGGTGGGGAGATACGCAGTATTTT. Its translation is CSARDKNASGWGDTQYF.

The V and J genes are TRBV28 and TRBJ2-3; TRBD2 aligns across 8 bases. The trim removed 7 bases at V and 11 bases at J, leaving 5 bases unmatched. From germline, CDR1 is MDHEN and CDR2 SYDVKM. The CDR3 has 11 amino acids. The CDR3 here is CASTPGRGQYF. For the CDR3, the DNA is TGTGCCAGCACCCCCGGGAGGGGGCAGTATTTT.